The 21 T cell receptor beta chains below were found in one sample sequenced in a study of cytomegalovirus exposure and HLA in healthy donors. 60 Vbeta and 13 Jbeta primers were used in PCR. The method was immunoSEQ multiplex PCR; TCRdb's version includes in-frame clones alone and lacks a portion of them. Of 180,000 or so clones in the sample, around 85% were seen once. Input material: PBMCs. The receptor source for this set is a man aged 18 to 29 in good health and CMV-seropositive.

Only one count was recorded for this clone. The CDR3, as DNA: TGTGCCAGCAGCTACAACAGGGACGAGCAGTACTTC. Its translation is CASSYNRDEQYF. V is TRBV7-9 and J is TRBJ2-7, with D perhaps TRBD1 (6 bases). From germline, CDR1 is SEHNR and CDR2 FQNEAQ (reference sequence). The CDR3 consists of 12 residues. Trimming stripped 4 bases from V and 5 bases from J, with 9 bases between.

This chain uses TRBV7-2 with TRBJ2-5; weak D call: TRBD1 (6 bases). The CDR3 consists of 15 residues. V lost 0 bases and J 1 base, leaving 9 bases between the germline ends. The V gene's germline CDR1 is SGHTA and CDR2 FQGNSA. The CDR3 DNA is TGTGCCAGCAGCTTAGCGGTGGGGGCCCAAGAGACCCAGTACTTC. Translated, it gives CASSLAVGAQETQYF.

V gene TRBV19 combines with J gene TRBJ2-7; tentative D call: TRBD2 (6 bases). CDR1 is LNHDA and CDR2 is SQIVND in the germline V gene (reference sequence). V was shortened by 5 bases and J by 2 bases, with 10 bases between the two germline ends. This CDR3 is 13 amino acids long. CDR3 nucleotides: TGTGCCAGTAGTGCGGCGGGGCCCTACGAGCAGTACTTC. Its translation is CASSAAGPYEQYF. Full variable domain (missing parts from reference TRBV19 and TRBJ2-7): DGGITQSPKYLFRKEGQNVTLSCEQNLNHDAMYWYRQDPGQGLRLIYYSQIVNDFQKGDIAEGYSVSREKKESFPLTVTSAQKNPTAFYLCASSAAGPYEQYFGPGTRLTVT.

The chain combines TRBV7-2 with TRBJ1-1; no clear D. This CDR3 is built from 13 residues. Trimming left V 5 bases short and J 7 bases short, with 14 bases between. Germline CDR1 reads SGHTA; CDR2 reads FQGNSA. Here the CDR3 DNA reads TGTGCCAGCAGCAATACCGACAAGTTTGAAGCTTTCTTT. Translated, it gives CASSNTDKFEAFF.

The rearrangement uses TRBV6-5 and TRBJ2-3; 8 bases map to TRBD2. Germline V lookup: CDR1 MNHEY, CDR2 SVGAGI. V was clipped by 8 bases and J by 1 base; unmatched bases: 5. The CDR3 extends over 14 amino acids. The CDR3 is CASRRAGGTDTQYF. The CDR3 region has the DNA TGTGCCAGCCGGCGAGCGGGGGGCACAGATACGCAGTATTTT.

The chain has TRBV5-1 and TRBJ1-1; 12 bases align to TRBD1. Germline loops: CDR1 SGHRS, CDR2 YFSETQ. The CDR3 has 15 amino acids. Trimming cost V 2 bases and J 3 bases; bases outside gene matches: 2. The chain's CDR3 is CASSLGTGGYTEAFF. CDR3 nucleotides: TGCGCCAGCAGCTTAGGGACAGGGGGCTACACTGAAGCTTTCTTT. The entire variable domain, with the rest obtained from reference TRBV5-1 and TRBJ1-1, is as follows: KAGVTQTPRYLIKTRGQQVTLSCSPISGHRSVSWYQQTPGQGLQFLFEYFSETQRNKGNFPGRFSGRQFSNSRSEMNVSTLELGDSALYLCASSLGTGGYTEAFFGQGTRLTVV.

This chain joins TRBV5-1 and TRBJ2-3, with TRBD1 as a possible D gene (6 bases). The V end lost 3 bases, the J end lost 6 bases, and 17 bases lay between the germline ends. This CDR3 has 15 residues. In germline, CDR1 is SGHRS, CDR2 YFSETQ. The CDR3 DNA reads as TGCGCCAGCAGCTCCTCAGGGGTCTCTTCGGATACGCAGTATTTT. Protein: CASSSSGVSSDTQYF.

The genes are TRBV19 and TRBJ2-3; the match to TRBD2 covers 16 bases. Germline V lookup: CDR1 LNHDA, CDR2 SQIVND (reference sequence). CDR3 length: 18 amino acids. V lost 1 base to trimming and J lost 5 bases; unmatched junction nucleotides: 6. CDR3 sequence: CASSIAGLAGGQGDTQYF. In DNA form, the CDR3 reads TGTGCCAGTAGTATAGCGGGACTAGCGGGGGGGCAGGGAGATACGCAGTATTTT. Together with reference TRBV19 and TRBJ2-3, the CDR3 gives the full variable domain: DGGITQSPKYLFRKEGQNVTLSCEQNLNHDAMYWYRQDPGQGLRLIYYSQIVNDFQKGDIAEGYSVSREKKESFPLTVTSAQKNPTAFYLCASSIAGLAGGQGDTQYFGPGTRLTVL.

CDR3: CASSERTGTGDRLRDIQYF. The CDR3 bases are TGTGCCAGCAGCGAAAGAACCGGGACAGGGGACCGACTTAGAGACATTCAGTACTTC. This chain links TRBV6-1 with TRBJ2-4, with 10 bases identical to TRBD1. CDR3 size: 19 residues. Looked up from germline, CDR1 is MNHNS and CDR2 is SASEGT. J gave up 8 bases and V 6 bases, and 22 bases lay outside the gene matches.

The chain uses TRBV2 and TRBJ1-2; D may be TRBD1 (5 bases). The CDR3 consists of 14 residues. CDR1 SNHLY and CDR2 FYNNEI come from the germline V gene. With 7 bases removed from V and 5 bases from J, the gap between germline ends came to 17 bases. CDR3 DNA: TGTGCCAGCACCGAAGGATTGGGGCCTTATGGCTACACCTTC. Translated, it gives CASTEGLGPYGYTF.

As DNA, the CDR3 is TGTGCCAGTAGTATCCCCCGGGACAGCTACTATGGCTACACCTTC. It translates to CASSIPRDSYYGYTF. The chain couples TRBV19 to TRBJ1-2; 7 bases are shared with TRBD1. J lost 3 bases, V lost 3 bases, and 7 bases had no gene match. The CDR3 spans 15 residues. The germline V gene has CDR1 LNHDA and CDR2 SQIVND (reference sequence).

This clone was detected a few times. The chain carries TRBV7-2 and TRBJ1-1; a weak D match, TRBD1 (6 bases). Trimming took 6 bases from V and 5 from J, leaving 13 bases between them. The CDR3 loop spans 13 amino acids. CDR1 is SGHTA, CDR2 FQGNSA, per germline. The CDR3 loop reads CASRSGGATEAFF. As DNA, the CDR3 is TGTGCCAGCAGGTCCGGGGGGGCAACTGAAGCTTTCTTT.

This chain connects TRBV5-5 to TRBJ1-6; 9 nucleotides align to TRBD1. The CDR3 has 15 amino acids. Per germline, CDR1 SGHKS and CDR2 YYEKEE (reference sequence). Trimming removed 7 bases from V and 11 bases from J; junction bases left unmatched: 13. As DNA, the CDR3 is TGTGCCAGCGCGACCGGGACAGGGTTAATCCCACCCCTCCACTTT. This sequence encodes CASATGTGLIPPLHF. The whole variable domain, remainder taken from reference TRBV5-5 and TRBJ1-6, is DAGVTQSPTHLIKTRGQQVTLRCSPISGHKSVSWYQQVLGQGPQFIFQYYEKEERGRGNFPDRFSARQFPNYSSELNVNALLLGDSALYLCASATGTGLIPPLHFGNGTRLTVT.

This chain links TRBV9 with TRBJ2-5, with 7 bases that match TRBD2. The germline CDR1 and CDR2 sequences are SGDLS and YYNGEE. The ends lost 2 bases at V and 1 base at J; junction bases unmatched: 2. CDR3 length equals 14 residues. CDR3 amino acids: CASSVSGVQETQYF. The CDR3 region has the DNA TGTGCCAGCAGCGTGAGCGGGGTCCAAGAGACCCAGTACTTC.

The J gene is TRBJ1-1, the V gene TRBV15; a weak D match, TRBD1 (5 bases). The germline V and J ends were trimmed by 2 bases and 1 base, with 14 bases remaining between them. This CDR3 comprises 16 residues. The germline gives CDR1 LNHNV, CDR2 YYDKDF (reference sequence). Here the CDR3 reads CATSRHLGRANTEAFF. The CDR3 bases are TGTGCCACCAGCAGACATCTTGGCAGGGCGAACACTGAAGCTTTCTTT.

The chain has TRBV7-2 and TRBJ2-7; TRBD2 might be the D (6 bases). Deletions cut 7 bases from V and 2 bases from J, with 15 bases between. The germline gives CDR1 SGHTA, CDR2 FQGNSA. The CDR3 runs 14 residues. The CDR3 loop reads CASTQTPGAYEQYF. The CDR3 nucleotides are TGTGCCAGCACCCAGACGCCGGGAGCCTACGAGCAGTACTTC.

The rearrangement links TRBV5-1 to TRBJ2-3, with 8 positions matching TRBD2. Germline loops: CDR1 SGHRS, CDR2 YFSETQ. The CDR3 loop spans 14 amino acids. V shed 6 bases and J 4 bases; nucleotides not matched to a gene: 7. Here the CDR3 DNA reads TGCGCCAGCACTTCAGCGGGGGCGCCAGATACGCAGTATTTT. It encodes CASTSAGAPDTQYF.

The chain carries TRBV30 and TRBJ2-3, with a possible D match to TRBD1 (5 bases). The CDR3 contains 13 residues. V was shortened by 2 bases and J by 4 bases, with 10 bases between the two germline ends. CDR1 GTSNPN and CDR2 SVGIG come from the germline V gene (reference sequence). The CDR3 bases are TGTGCCTGGAGTAAGGGGATGGCAGATACGCAGTATTTT. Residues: CAWSKGMADTQYF.

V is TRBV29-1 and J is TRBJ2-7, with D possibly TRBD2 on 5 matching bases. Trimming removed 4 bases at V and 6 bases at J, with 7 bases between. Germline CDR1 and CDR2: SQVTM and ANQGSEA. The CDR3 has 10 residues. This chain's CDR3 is CSVVEVEQYF. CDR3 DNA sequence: TGCAGCGTTGTGGAGGTCGAGCAGTACTTC.

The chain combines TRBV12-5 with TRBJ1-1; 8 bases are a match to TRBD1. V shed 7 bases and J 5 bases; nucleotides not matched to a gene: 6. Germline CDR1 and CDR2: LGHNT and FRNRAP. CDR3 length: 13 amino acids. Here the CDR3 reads CASAGDRGTEAFF. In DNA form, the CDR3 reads TGTGCTAGTGCCGGAGACAGGGGAACTGAAGCTTTCTTT.

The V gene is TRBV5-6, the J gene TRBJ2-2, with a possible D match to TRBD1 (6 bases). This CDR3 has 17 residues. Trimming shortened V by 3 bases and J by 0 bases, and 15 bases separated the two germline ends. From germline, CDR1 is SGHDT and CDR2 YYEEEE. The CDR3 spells CASSSSGRGSNTGELFF. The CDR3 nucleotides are TGTGCCAGCAGCTCCTCCGGCAGGGGCTCGAACACCGGGGAGCTGTTTTTT.